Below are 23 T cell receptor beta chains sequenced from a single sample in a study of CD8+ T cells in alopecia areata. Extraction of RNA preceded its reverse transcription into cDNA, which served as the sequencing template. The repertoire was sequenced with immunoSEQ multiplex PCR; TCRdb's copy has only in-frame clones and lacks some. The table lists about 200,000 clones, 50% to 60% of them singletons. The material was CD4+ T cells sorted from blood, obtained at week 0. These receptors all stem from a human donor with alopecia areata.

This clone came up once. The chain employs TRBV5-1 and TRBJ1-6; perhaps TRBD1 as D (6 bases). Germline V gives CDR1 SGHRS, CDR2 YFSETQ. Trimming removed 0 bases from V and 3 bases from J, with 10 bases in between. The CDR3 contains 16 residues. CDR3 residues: CASSLAGDIYNSPLHF. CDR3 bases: TGCGCCAGCAGCTTGGCGGGGGACATCTATAATTCACCCCTCCACTTT.

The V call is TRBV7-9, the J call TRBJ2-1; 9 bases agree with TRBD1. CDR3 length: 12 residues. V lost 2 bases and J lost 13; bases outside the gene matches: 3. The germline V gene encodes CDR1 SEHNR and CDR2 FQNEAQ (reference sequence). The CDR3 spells CASSLSDRGQFF. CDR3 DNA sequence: TGTGCCAGCAGCTTATCGGACAGGGGCCAGTTCTTC. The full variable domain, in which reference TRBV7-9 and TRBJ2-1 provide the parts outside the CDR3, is DTGVSQNPRHKITKRGQNVTFRCDPISEHNRLYWYRQTLGQGPEFLTYFQNEAQLEKSRLLSDRFSAERPKGSFSTLEIQRTEQGDSAMYLCASSLSDRGQFFGPGTRLTVL.

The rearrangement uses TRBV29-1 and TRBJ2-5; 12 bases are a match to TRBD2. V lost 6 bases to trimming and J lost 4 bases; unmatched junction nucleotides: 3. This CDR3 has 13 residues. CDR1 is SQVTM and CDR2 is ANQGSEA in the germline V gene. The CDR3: CSVLGLAGETQYF. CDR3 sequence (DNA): TGCAGCGTCCTGGGACTAGCGGGAGAGACCCAGTACTTC.

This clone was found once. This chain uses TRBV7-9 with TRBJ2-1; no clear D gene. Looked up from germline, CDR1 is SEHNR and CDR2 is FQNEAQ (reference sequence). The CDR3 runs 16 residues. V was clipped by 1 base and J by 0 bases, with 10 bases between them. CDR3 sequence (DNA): TGTGCCAGCAGCTTAGGAGGCTTTAGCTCCTACAATGAGCAGTTCTTC. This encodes CASSLGGFSSYNEQFF. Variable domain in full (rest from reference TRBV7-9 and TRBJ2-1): DTGVSQNPRHKITKRGQNVTFRCDPISEHNRLYWYRQTLGQGPEFLTYFQNEAQLEKSRLLSDRFSAERPKGSFSTLEIQRTEQGDSAMYLCASSLGGFSSYNEQFFGPGTRLTVL.

The CDR3: CASSVAGSAGLAEAFF. The CDR3 nucleotides are TGTGCCAGCAGCGTAGCAGGGTCGGCAGGACTCGCTGAAGCTTTCTTT. This sequence joins TRBV9 and TRBJ1-1; TRBD1 might be the D (5 bases). The length of the CDR3 is 16 residues. Germline V gives CDR1 SGDLS, CDR2 YYNGEE. Deletions cut 0 bases from V and 6 bases from J, with 18 bases between.

CDR3 nucleotide sequence: TGTGCCAGCAGCTTGGGACAGGATAGCAATCAGCCCCAGCATTTT. Its protein product is CASSLGQDSNQPQHF. The V and J genes are TRBV5-8 and TRBJ1-5; D is perhaps TRBD1 (6 bases). Germline CDR1 and CDR2: SGHTS and YDEGEE. The CDR3 is 15 residues long. Trimming cost V 0 bases and J 0 bases, with 7 bases left between them.

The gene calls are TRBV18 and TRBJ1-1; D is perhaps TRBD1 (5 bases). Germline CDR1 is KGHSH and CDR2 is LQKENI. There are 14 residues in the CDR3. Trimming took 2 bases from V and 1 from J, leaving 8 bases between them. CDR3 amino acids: CASSPGDGNTEAFF. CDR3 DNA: TGTGCCAGCTCACCAGGGGACGGGAACACTGAAGCTTTCTTT.

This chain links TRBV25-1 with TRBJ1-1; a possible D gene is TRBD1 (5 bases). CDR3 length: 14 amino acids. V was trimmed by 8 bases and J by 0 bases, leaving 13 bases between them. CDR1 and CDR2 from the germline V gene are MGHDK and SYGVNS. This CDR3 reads CASARGRLNTEAFF. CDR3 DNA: TGTGCCAGCGCACGGGGACGGTTGAACACTGAAGCTTTCTTT.

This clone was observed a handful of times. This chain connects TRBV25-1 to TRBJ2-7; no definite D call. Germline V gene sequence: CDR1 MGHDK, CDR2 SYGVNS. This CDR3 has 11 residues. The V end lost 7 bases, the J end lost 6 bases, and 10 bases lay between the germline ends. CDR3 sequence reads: CASKQNLEQYF. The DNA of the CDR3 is TGTGCCAGCAAACAGAACCTCGAGCAGTACTTC.

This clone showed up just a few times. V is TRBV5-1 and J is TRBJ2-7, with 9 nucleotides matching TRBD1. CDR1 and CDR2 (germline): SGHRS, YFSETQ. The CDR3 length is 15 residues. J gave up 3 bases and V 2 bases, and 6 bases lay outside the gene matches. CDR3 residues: CASSFTTGGFYEQYF. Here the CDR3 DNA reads TGCGCCAGCAGCTTCACGACAGGGGGTTTCTACGAGCAGTACTTC.

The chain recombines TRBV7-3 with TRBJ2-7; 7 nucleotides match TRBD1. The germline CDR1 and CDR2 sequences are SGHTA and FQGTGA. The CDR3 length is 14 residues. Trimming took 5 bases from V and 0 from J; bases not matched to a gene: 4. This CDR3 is CASSKRTGSYEQYF. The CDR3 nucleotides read TGTGCCAGCAGCAAGAGGACAGGCTCCTACGAGCAGTACTTC.

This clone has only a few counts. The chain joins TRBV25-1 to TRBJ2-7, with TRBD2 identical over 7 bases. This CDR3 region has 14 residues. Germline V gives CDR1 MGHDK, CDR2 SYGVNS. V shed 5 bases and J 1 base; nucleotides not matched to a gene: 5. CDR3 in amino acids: CASSPSGGSYEQYF. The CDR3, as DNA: TGTGCCAGCAGTCCCTCCGGGGGGTCCTACGAGCAGTACTTC.

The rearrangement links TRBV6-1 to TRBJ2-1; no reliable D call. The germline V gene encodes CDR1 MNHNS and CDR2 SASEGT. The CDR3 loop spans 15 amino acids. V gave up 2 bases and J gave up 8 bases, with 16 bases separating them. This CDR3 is CASSEWASFGDEQFF. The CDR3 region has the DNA TGTGCCAGCAGTGAATGGGCTTCGTTTGGGGATGAGCAGTTCTTC.

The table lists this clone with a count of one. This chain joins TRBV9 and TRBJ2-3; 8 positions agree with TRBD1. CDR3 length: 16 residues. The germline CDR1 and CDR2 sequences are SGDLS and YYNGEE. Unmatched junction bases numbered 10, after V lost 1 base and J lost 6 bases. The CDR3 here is CASSVSAGQVTDTQYF. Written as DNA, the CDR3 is TGTGCCAGCAGCGTATCCGCGGGACAGGTTACCGATACGCAGTATTTT.

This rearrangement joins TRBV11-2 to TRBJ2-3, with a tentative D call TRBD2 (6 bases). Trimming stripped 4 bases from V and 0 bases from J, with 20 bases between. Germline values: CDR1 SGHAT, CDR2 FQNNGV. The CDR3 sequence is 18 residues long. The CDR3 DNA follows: TGTGCCAGCAGCTATGGGACTCCGCCGCTGACTAGCACAGATACGCAGTATTTT. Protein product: CASSYGTPPLTSTDTQYF.

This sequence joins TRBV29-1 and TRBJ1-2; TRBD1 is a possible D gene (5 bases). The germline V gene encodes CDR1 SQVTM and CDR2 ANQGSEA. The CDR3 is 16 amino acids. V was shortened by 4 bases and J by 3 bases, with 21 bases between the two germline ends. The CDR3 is CSVVGPWGEKDYGYTF. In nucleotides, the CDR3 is TGCAGCGTTGTAGGTCCATGGGGCGAAAAGGACTATGGCTACACCTTC.

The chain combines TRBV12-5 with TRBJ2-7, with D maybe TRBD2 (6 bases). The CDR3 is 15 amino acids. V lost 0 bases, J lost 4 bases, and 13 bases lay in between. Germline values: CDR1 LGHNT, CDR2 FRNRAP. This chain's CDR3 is CASGLVLTRRYEQYF. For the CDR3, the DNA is TGTGCTAGTGGTTTGGTTTTGACTAGACGGTACGAGCAGTACTTC.

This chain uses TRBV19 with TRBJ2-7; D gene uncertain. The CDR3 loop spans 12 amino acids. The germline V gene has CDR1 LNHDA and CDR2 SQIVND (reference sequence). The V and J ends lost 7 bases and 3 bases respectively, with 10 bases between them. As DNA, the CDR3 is TGTGCCAGTATGGGCGGATACTACGAGCAGTACTTC. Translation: CASMGGYYEQYF.

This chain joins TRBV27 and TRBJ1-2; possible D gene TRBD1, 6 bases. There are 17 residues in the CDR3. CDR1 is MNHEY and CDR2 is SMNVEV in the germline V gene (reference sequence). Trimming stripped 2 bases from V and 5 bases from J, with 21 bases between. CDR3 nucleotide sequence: TGTGCCAGCAGTTTAGACGGATCCATAGACAGGAGATATGGCTACACCTTC. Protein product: CASSLDGSIDRRYGYTF.

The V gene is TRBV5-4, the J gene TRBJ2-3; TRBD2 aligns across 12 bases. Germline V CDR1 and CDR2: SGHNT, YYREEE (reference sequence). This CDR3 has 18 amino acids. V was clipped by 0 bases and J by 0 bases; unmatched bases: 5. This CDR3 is CASSLVPSGGASTDTQYF. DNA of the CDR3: TGTGCCAGCAGCTTGGTTCCTAGCGGGGGGGCCAGCACAGATACGCAGTATTTT.

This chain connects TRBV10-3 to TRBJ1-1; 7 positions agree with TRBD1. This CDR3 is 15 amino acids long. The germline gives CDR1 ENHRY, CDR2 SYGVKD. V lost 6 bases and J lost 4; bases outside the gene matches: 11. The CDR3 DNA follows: TGTGCCATCAGCGCGGCGGACAGGCCAAGCACTGAAGCTTTCTTT. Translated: CAISAADRPSTEAFF.

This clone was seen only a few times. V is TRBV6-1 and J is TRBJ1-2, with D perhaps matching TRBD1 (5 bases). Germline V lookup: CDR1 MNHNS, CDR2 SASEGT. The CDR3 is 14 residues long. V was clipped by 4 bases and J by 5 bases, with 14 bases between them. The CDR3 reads CASSGSLQGYGYTF. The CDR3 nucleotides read TGTGCCAGCAGTGGCAGCCTCCAGGGATATGGCTACACCTTC.

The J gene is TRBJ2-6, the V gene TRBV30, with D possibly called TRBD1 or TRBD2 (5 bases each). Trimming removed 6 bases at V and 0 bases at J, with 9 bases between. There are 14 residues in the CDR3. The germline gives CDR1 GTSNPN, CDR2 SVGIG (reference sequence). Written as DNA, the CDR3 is TGTGCCTGTGGGGCGGGCTCTGGGGCCAACGTCCTGACTTTC. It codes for CACGAGSGANVLTF. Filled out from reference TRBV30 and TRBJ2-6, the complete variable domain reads SQTIHQWPATLVQPVGSPLSLECTVEGTSNPNLYWYRQAAGRGLQLLFYSVGIGQISSEVPQNLSASRPQDRQFILSSKKLLLSDSGFYLCACGAGSGANVLTFGAGSRLTVL.